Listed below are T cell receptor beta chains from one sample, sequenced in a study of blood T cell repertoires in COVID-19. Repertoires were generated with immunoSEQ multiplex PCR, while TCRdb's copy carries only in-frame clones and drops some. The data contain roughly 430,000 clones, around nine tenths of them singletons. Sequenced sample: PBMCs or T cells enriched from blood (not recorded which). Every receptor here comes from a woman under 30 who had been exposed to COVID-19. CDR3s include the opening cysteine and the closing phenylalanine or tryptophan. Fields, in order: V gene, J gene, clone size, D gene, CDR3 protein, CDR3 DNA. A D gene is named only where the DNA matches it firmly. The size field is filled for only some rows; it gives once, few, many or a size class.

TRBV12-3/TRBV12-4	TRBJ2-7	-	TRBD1	CASRQGAYEQYF	TGTGCCAGCAGGCAGGGGGCCTACGAGCAGTACTTC
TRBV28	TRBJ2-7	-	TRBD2	CASLPRGSSYEQYF	TGTGCCAGTCTTCCGCGCGGGAGCTCCTACGAGCAGTACTTC
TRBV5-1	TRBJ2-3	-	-	CASSQQGISDTQYF	TGCGCCAGCAGCCAACAGGGAATTTCAGATACGCAGTATTTT
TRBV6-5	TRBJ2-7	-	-	CASSYSTTPNYEQYF	TGTGCCAGCAGTTACTCGACAACCCCCAACTACGAGCAGTACTTC
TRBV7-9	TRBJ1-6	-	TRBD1	CASSLRQGIDSPLHF	TGTGCCAGCAGCCTCCGACAGGGAATTGATTCACCCCTCCACTTT
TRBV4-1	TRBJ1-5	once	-	CASSQVRRDQPQHF	TGCGCCAGCAGCCAAGTGAGGAGGGACCAGCCCCAGCATTTT
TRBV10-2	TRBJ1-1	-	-	CASSKRRESGTEAFF	TGCGCCAGCAGTAAAAGGAGGGAATCGGGCACTGAAGCTTTCTTT
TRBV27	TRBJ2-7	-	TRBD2	CASSFGGLAGVSYEQYF	TGTGCCAGCAGTTTTGGAGGGTTAGCGGGAGTCTCCTACGAGCAGTACTTC
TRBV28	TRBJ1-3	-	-	CASSLPGYSGNTIYF	TGTGCCAGCAGTCTGCCGGGTTACTCTGGAAACACCATATATTTT
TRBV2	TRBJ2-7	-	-	CASVRSAYEQYF	TGTGCCAGCGTCCGGTCGGCCTACGAGCAGTACTTC
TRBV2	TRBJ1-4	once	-	CASSRQNEKLFF	TGTGCCAGCAGTAGACAGAATGAAAAACTGTTTTTT
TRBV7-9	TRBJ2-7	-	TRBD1	CASSPLGGQGQDEQYF	TGTGCCAGCAGCCCCCTGGGGGGACAGGGTCAGGACGAGCAGTACTTC
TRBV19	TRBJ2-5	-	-	CASSIEGRYSTQETQYF	TGTGCCAGTAGTATAGAGGGTCGGTACAGCACACAAGAGACCCAGTACTTC